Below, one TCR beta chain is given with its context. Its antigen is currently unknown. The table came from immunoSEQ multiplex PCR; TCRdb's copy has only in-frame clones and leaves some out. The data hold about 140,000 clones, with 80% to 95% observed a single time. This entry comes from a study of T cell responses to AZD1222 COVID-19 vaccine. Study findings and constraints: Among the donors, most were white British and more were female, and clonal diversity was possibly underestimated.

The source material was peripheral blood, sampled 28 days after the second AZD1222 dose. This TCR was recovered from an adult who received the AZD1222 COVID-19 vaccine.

The CDR3 coding sequence is TGTGCCATCAGTCCTACAGGGAGCTCCTACAATGAGCAGTTCTTC. Translated, it gives CAISPTGSSYNEQFF. The chain carries TRBV10-3 and TRBJ2-1, with D perhaps matching TRBD1 (6 bases). The CDR3 is 15 residues long. V was trimmed by 5 bases and J by 0 bases, leaving 11 bases between them. The germline V gene has CDR1 ENHRY and CDR2 SYGVKD.